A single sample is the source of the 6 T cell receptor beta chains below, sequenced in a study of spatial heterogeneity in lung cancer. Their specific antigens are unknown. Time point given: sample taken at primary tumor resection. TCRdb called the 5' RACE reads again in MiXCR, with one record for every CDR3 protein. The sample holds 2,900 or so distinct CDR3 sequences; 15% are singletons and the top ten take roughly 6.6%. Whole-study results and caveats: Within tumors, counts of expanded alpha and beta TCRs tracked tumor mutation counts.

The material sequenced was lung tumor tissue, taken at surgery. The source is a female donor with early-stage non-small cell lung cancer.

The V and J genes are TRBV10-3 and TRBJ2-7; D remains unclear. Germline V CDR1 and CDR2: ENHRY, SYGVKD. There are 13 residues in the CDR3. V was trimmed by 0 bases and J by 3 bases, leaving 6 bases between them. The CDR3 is CAISESNSYEQYF. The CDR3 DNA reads TGTGCCATCAGTGAGTCAAACAGCTACGAGCAGTACTTC.

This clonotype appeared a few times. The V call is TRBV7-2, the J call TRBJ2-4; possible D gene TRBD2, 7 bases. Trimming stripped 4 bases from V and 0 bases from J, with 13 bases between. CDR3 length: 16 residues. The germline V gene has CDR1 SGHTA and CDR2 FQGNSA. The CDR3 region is CASSSEGGLAKNIQYF. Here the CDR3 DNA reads TGTGCCAGCAGCTCCGAGGGGGGGCTAGCCAAAAACATTCAGTACTTC.

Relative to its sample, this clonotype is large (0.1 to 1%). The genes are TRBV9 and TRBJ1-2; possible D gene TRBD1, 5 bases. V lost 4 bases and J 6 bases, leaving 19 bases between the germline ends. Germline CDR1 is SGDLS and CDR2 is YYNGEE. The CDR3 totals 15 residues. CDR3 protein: CASSSDPDMSNGYTF. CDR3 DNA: TGTGCCAGCAGCTCAGACCCGGACATGTCTAATGGCTACACCTTC.

In DNA form, the CDR3 reads TGTGCCATCAGGACGGGGGGCTATGGCTACACCTTC. Translating gives CAIRTGGYGYTF. The rearrangement joins TRBV10-3 to TRBJ1-2; the D gene is possibly TRBD1 (5 bases). CDR3 length: 12 residues. From germline, CDR1 is ENHRY and CDR2 SYGVKD. Between the trimmed V and J ends, which lost 6 bases and 4 bases, there was a span of 9 bases.

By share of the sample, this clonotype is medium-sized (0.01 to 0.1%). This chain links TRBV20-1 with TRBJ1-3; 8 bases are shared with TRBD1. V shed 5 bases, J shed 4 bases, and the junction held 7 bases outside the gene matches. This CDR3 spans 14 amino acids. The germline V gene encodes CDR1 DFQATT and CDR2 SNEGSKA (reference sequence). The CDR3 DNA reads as TGCAGTGCTGCGGACAGGGCATCCGGAAACACCATATATTTT. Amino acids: CSAADRASGNTIYF.

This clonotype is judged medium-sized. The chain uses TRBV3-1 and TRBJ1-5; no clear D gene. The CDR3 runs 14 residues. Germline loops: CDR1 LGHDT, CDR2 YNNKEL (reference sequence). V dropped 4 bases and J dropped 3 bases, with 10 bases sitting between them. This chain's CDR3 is CASSPDIINQPQHF. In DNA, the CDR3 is TGTGCCAGCAGCCCCGACATAATCAATCAGCCCCAGCATTTT.